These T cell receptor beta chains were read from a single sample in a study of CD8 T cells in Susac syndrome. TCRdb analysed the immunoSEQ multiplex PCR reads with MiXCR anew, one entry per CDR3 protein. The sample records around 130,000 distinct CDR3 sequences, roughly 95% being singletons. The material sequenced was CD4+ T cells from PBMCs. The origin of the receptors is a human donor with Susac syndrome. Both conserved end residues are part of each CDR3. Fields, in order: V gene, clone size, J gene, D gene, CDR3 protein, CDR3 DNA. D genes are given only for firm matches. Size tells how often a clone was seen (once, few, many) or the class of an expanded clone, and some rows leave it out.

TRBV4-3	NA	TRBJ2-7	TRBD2	CASSQVGTSIDEQYF	TGCGCCAGCAGCCAAGTTGGGACTAGTATCGACGAGCAGTACTTC
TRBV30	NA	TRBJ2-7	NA	CAWSVRGTDEQYF	TGTGCCTGGAGTGTTCGAGGGACCGACGAGCAGTACTTC
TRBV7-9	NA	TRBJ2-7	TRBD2	CASSLIAGPGEQYF	TGTGCCAGCAGCCTAATAGCGGGCCCGGGGGAGCAGTACTTC
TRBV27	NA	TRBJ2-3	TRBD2	CASSLSRESDTQYF	TGTGCCAGCAGTTTATCGCGGGAGTCAGATACGCAGTATTTT
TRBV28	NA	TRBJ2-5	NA	CASSSASRGGETQYF	TGTGCCAGCAGTTCGGCCTCCAGGGGGGGAGAGACCCAGTACTTC
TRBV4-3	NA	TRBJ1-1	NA	CASSQEVGAEAFF	TGCGCCAGCAGCCAAGAAGTCGGGGCTGAAGCTTTCTTT
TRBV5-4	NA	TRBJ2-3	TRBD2	CASSPYPTSGSTDTQYF	TGTGCCAGCAGCCCCTACCCGACTAGCGGCAGCACAGATACGCAGTATTTT
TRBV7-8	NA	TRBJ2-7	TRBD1	CASSYTTGQGYEQYF	TGTGCCAGCAGCTATACAACGGGACAGGGCTACGAGCAGTACTTC
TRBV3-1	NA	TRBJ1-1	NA	CASSQDWNTEAFF	TGTGCCAGCAGCCAAGACTGGAACACTGAAGCTTTCTTT
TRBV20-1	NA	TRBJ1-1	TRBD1	CSGMGTGDSNTEAFF	TGCAGTGGTATGGGGACAGGGGACTCAAACACTGAAGCTTTCTTT
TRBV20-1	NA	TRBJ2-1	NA	CSARDGGKTEQFF	TGCAGTGCTAGAGATGGCGGGAAAACTGAGCAGTTCTTC
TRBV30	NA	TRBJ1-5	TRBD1	CAWSDRTGADQPQHF	TGTGCCTGGAGTGATAGGACAGGGGCGGATCAGCCCCAGCATTTT
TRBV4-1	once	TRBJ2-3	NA	CASSLTDTGSTDTQYF	TGCGCCAGCAGCCTCACTGATACAGGGAGCACAGATACGCAGTATTTT
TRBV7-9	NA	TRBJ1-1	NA	CASTSQGIMNTEAFF	TGTGCCAGCACCTCGCAGGGGATCATGAACACTGAAGCTTTCTTT
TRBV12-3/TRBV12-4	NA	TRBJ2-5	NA	CASSRGHTETQYF	TGTGCCAGCAGCCGGGGACACACGGAGACCCAGTACTTC
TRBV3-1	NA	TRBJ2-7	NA	CASSQRGLSYEQYF	TGTGCCAGCAGCCAGCGGGGTCTTTCCTACGAGCAGTACTTC
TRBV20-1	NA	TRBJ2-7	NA	CSARDTPYEQYF	TGCAGTGCTAGAGATACCCCCTACGAGCAGTACTTC
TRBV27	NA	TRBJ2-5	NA	CASSLQGLFETQYF	TGTGCCAGCAGTTTACAGGGATTGTTTGAGACCCAGTACTTC
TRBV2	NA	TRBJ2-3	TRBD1	CAGSDPGQGKITQYF	TGTGCCGGCAGCGACCCGGGACAGGGAAAAATTACGCAGTATTTT
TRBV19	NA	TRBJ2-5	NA	CASSRSPEETQYF	TGTGCCAGTAGCCGGAGCCCCGAAGAGACCCAGTACTTC
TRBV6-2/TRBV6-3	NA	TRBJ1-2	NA	CASSYGTRAYGYTF	TGTGCCAGCAGTTACGGGACAAGAGCCTATGGCTACACCTTC
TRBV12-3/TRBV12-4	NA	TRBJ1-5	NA	CASSLARDNQPQHF	TGTGCCAGCAGTTTAGCGCGGGACAATCAGCCCCAGCATTTT
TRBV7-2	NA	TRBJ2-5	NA	CASSGGMGETQYF	TGTGCCAGCAGCGGAGGGATGGGAGAGACCCAGTACTTC
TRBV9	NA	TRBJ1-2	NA	CASSVDQGIKGYTF	TGTGCCAGCAGCGTAGACCAGGGGATAAAGGGCTACACCTTC
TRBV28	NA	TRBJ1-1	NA	CASSLENTEAFF	TGTGCCAGCAGTTTAGAGAACACTGAAGCTTTCTTT
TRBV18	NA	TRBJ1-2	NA	CASSPEGYYGYTF	TGTGCCAGCTCACCAGAGGGGTACTATGGCTACACCTTC
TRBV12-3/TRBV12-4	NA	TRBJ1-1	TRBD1	CASRPRQGDTEAFF	TGTGCCAGCAGGCCACGACAGGGGGACACTGAAGCTTTCTTT
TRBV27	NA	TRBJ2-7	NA	CASSRTTGTGYEQYF	TGTGCCAGCAGTCGAACCACAGGTACGGGCTACGAGCAGTACTTC
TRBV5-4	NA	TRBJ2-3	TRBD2	CASSSASGTSTDTQYF	TGTGCCAGCAGCTCCGCTAGCGGGACGAGCACAGATACGCAGTATTTT
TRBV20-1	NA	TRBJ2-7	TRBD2	CSAMLGLAGETYEQYF	TGCAGTGCTATGTTAGGACTAGCGGGAGAGACCTACGAGCAGTACTTC
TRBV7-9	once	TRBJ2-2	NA	CATHRVGTGELFF	TGTGCCACCCACCGGGTTGGGACCGGGGAGCTGTTTTTT
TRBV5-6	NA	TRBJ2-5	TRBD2	CASSLWTSGSMQETQYF	TGTGCCAGCAGCTTGTGGACTAGCGGGAGTATGCAAGAGACCCAGTACTTC
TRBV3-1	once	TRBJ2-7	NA	CASSQGLVTAEQYF	TGTGCCAGCAGCCAAGGACTAGTCACCGCCGAGCAGTACTTC